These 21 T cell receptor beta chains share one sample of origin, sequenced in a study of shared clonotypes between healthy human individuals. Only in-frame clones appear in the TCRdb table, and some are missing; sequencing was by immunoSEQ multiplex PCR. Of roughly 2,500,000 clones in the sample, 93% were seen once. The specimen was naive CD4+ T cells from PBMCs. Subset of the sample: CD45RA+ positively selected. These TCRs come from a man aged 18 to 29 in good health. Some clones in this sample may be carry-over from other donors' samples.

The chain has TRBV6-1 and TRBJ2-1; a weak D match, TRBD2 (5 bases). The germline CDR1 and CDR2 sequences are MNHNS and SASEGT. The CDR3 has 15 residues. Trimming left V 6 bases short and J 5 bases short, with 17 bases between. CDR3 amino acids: CASRRFSGVNNEQFF. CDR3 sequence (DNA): TGTGCCAGCAGACGCTTCTCCGGGGTCAACAATGAGCAGTTCTTC.

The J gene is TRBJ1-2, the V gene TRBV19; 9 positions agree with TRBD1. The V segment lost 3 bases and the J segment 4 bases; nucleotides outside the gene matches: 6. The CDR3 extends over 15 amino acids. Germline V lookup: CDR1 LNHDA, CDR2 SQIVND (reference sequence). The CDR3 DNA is TGTGCCAGTAGTATGGACGACAGGGGGGCCTATGGCTACACCTTC. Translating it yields CASSMDDRGAYGYTF.

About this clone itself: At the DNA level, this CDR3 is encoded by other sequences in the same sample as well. DNA for the CDR3: TGCGCCAGCACAGAGAACACTGAAGCTTTCTTT. Its protein is CASTENTEAFF. The chain employs TRBV5-1 and TRBJ1-1; D gene ambiguous. CDR3 size: 11 residues. The V gene's germline CDR1 is SGHRS and CDR2 YFSETQ. The germline V and J ends were trimmed by 6 bases and 1 base, with 4 bases remaining between them.

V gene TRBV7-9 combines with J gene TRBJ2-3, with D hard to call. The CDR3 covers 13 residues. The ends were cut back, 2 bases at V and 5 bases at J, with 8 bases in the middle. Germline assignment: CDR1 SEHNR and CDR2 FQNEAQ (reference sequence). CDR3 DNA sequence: TGTGCCAGCAGCTTAACCCTACAAGATACGCAGTATTTT. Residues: CASSLTLQDTQYF.

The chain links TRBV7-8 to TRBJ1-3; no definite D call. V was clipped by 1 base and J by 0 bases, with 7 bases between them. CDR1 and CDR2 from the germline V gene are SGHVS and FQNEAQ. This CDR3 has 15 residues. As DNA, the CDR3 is TGTGCCAGCAGCTTAGACAGATACTCTGGAAACACCATATATTTT. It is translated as CASSLDRYSGNTIYF.

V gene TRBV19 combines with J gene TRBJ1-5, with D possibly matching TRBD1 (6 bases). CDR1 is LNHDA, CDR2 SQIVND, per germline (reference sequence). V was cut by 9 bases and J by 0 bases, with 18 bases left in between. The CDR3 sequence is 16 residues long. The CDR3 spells CASSKGVGVSNQPQHF. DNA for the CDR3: TGTGCCAGCTCCAAGGGGGTGGGGGTTAGCAATCAGCCCCAGCATTTT.

In nucleotides, the CDR3 is TGTGCCAGCAGCGTAGCGAGACTAGGTGCGGGGGAGCTGTTTTTT. Translating gives CASSVARLGAGELFF. The chain has TRBV9 and TRBJ2-2, with D possibly TRBD2 on 6 matching bases. V dropped 0 bases and J dropped 8 bases, with 14 bases sitting between them. Germline V CDR1 and CDR2: SGDLS, YYNGEE. The CDR3 has 15 amino acids. Full variable domain (missing parts from reference TRBV9 and TRBJ2-2): DSGVTQTPKHLITATGQRVTLRCSPRSGDLSVYWYQQSLDQGLQFLIQYYNGEERAKGNILERFSAQQFPDLHSELNLSSLELGDSALYFCASSVARLGAGELFFGEGSRLTVL.

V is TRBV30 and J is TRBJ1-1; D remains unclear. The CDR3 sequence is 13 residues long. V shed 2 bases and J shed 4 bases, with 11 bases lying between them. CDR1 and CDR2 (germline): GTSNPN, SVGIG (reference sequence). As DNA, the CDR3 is TGTGCCTGGAGTCGACATTCCGGCACTGAAGCTTTCTTT. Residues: CAWSRHSGTEAFF.

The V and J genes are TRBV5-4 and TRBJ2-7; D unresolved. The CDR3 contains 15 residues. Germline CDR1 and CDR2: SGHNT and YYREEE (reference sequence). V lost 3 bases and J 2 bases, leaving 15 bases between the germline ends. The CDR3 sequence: CASSSIKDHTYEQYF. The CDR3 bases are TGTGCCAGCAGCTCTATTAAGGACCACACCTACGAGCAGTACTTC.

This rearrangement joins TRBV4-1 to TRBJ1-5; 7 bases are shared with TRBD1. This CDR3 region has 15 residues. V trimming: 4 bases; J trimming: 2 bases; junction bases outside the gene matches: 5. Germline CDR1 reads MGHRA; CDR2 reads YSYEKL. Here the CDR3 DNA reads TGCGCCAGCAGCCTTCAGGGGGGTGGCAATCAGCCCCAGCATTTT. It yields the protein CASSLQGGGNQPQHF.

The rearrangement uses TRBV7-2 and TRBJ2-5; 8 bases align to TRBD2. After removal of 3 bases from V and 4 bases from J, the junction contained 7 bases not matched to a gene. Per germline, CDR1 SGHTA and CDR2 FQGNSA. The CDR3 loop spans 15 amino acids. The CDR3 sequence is CASSFEAGVRETQYF. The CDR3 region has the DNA TGTGCCAGCAGCTTTGAAGCGGGAGTAAGAGAGACCCAGTACTTC.

The CDR3, as DNA: TGTGCCAGCAGATCCGGACAGTTATCCTACAATGAGCAGTTCTTC. Its protein product is CASRSGQLSYNEQFF. This sequence joins TRBV6-6 and TRBJ2-1, with D possibly matching TRBD1 (6 bases). Germline V gene lookup returns CDR1 MNHNY and CDR2 SVGAGI (reference sequence). V lost 6 bases to trimming and J lost 1 base, with 13 bases between them. The CDR3 covers 15 residues.

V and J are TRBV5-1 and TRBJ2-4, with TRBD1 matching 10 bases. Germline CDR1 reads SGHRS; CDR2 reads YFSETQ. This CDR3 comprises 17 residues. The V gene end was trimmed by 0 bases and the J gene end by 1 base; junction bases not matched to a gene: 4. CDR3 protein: CASSLGTGGSAKNIQYF. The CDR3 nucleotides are TGCGCCAGCAGCTTGGGGACAGGGGGAAGTGCCAAAAACATTCAGTACTTC.

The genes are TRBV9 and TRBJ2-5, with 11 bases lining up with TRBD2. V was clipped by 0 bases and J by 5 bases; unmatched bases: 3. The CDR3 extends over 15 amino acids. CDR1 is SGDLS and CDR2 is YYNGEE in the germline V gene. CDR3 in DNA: TGTGCCAGCAGCGTAGCTCCTAGCGGGAGGGAGACCCAGTACTTC. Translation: CASSVAPSGRETQYF.

CDR3 amino acids: CASNQATSTDTQYF. In DNA, the CDR3 is TGCGCCAGCAACCAAGCAACAAGCACAGATACGCAGTATTTT. The gene calls are TRBV5-1 and TRBJ2-3, with D hard to call. CDR1 and CDR2 from the germline V gene are SGHRS and YFSETQ. V was shortened by 6 bases and J by 0 bases, with 11 bases between the two germline ends. The CDR3 contains 14 residues.

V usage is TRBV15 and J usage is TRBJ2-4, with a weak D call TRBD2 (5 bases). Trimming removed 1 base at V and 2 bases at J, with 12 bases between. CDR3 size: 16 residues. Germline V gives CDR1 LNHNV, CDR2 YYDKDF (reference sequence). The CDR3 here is CATSRGGLGTKNIQYF. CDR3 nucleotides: TGTGCCACCAGCAGAGGAGGGCTGGGGACCAAAAACATTCAGTACTTC.

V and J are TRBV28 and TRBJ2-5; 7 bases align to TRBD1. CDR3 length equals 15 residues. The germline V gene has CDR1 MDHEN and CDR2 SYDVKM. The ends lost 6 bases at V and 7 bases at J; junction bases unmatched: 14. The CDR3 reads CASSSTRDSGRTQYF. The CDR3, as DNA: TGTGCCAGCAGCTCCACCCGGGACAGCGGACGGACCCAGTACTTC.

The chain's CDR3 is CASSHGTENTEAFF. CDR3 coding DNA: TGCGCCAGCAGCCATGGGACGGAGAACACTGAAGCTTTCTTT. V gene TRBV4-1 combines with J gene TRBJ1-1, with D maybe TRBD1 (5 bases). Trimming shortened V by 3 bases and J by 1 base, and 9 bases separated the two germline ends. This CDR3 spans 14 amino acids. Germline CDR1 is MGHRA and CDR2 is YSYEKL.

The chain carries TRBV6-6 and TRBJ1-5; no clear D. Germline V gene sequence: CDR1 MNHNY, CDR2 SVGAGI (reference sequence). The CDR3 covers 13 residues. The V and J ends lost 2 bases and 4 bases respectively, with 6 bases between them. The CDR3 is CASSYGPNQPQHF. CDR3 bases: TGTGCCAGCAGTTACGGCCCTAATCAGCCCCAGCATTTT.

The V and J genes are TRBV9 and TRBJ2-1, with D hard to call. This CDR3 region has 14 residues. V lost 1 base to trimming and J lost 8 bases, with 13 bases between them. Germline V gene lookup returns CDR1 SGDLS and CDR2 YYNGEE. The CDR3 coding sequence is TGTGCCAGCAGCGTACGGGCCACTCGAGATGAGCAGTTCTTC. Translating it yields CASSVRATRDEQFF.

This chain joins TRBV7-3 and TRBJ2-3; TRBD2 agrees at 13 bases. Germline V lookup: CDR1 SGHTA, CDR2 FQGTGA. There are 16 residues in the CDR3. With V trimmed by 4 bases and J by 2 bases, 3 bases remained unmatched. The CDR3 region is CASSWGTSGITDTQYF. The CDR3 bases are TGTGCCAGCAGCTGGGGGACTAGCGGGATCACAGATACGCAGTATTTT.